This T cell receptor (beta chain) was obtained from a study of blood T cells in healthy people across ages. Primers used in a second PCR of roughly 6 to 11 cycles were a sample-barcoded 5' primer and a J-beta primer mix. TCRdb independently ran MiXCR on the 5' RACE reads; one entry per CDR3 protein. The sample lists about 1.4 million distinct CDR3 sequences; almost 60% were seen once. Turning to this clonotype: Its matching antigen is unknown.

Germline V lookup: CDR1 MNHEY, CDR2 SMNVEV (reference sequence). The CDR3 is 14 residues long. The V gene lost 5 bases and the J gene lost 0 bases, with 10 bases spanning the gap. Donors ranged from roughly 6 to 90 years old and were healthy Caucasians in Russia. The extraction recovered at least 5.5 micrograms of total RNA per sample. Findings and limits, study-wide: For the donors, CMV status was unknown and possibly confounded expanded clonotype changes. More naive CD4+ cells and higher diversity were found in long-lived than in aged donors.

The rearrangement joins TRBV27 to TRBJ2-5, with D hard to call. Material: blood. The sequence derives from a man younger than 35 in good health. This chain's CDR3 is CASSPSAYQETQYF. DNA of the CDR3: TGTGCCAGCAGTCCCTCAGCCTACCAAGAGACCCAGTACTTC.